One and the same sample provided the 3 T cell receptor beta chains below, sequenced in a study of T cells in Graves' hyperthyroidism and ophthalmopathy. Amplification of TCR beta CDR3 regions used RNA as the template. TCR CDR3 regions were first amplified by RT-PCR with HTBI primers. TCRdb called the multiplex PCR reads again in MiXCR, with one record for every CDR3 protein. Found here are 600,000 to 900,000 distinct CDR3 sequences, around 17% of them singletons; the top ten hold 8.4%. Material for sequencing was blood. These receptors all stem from a man aged 18 to 30 with Graves' hyperthyroidism.

This clonotype was recorded many times. This rearrangement joins TRBV7-9 to TRBJ2-2; no clear D gene. V lost 2 bases and J 5 bases, leaving 9 bases between the germline ends. The CDR3 spans 14 residues. Germline CDR1 and CDR2: SEHNR and FQNEAQ (reference sequence). CDR3 DNA sequence: TGTGCCAGCAGCTTAATGTGGGAAACCGGGGAGCTGTTTTTT. Its protein product is CASSLMWETGELFF.

This clonotype has ten or more counts. The gene calls are TRBV4-1 and TRBJ1-1; no reliable D call. The CDR3 is 17 amino acids. V was trimmed by 4 bases and J by 4 bases, leaving 22 bases between them. Germline V gene sequence: CDR1 MGHRA, CDR2 YSYEKL. CDR3 sequence (DNA): TGCGCCAGCAGCCCACTAATGATCTCTTTGAAAGGCACTGAAGCTTTCTTT. Its protein product is CASSPLMISLKGTEAFF.

The table lists this clonotype with a few counts. The chain employs TRBV27 and TRBJ1-5; tentatively, D is TRBD1 (5 bases). Per the germline V gene, CDR1 is MNHEY and CDR2 is SMNVEV (reference sequence). CDR3 size: 14 residues. Between the trimmed V and J ends, which lost 3 bases and 6 bases, there was a span of 12 bases. Here the CDR3 reads CASSFAGVGQPQHF. DNA for the CDR3: TGTGCCAGCAGTTTTGCGGGGGTGGGTCAGCCCCAGCATTTT.